This T cell receptor beta chain was sequenced for a study of shared clonotypes between healthy human individuals. The CDR3 length is 14 residues. The ends were cut back, 2 bases at V and 1 base at J, with 7 bases in the middle. The germline V gene encodes CDR1 SEHNR and CDR2 FQNEAQ (reference sequence). Here immunoSEQ multiplex PCR was the method, and the copy in TCRdb shows in-frame clones only, minus some. The sample shows approximately 1.1 million clones, 75% to 85% of them seen only once. The clonotype originates from a man between 18 and 35 years old in good health. Some clones in this sample may be carry-over from other donors' samples. The sample comprised memory CD4+ T cells from PBMCs. Subset specified: CD45RA-negative fraction. The chain recombines TRBV7-9 with TRBJ2-3, with D uncertain. In DNA form, the CDR3 reads TGTGCCAGCAGCTTATTTCAGGGCACAGATACGCAGTATTTT. It is translated as CASSLFQGTDTQYF.